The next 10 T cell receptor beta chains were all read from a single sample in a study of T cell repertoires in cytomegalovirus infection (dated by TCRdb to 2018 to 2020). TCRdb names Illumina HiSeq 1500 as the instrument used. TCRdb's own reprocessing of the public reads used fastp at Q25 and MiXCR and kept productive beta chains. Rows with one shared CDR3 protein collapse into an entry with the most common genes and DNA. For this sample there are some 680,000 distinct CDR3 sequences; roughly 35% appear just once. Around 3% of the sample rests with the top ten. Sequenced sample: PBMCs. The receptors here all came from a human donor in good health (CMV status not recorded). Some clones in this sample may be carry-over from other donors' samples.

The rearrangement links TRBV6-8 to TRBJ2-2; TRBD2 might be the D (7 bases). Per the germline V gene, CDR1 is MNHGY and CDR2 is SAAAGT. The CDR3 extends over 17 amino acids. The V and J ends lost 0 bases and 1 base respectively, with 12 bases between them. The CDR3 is CASSYSRGGMNTGELFF. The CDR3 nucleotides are TGTGCCAGCAGTTACTCGAGGGGGGGCATGAACACCGGGGAGCTGTTTTTT.

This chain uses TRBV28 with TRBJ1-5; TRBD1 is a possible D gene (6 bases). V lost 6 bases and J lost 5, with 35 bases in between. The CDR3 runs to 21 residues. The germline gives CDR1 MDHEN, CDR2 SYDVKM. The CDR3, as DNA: TGTGCCAGCAGGCAAGCTCAGACCGTGACAGGATACATTATCCGTTATCAGCCCCAGCATTTT. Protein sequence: CASRQAQTVTGYIIRYQPQHF.

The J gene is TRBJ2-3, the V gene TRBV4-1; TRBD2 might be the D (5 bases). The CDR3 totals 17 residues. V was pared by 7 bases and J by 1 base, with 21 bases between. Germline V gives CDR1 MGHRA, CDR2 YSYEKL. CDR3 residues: CASTPDAGLRGTDTQYF. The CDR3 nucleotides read TGCGCCAGCACGCCCGACGCGGGTCTTCGAGGCACAGATACGCAGTATTTT.

CDR3 coding DNA: TGTGCCAGCAGCTTACACAGGACCTCTGGGGCCAACGTCCTGACTTTC. Translated: CASSLHRTSGANVLTF. The chain links TRBV7-9 to TRBJ2-6; D is possibly TRBD1 (5 bases). The V and J ends lost 2 bases and 0 bases respectively, with 8 bases between them. CDR3 length: 16 residues. Germline V gives CDR1 SEHNR, CDR2 FQNEAQ (reference sequence).

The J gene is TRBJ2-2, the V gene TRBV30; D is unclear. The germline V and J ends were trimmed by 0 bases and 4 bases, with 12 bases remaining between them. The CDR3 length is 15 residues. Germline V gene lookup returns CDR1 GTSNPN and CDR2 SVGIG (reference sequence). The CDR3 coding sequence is TGTGCCTGGAGTGTACAGCACAAGGGCACCGGGGAGCTGTTTTTT. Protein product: CAWSVQHKGTGELFF.

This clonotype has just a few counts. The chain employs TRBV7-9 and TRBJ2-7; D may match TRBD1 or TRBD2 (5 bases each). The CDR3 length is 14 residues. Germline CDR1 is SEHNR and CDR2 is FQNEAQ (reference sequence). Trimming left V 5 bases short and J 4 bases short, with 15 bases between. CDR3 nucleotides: TGTGCCAGCAGCGGTCGGGACGTACCTTACGAGCAGTACTTC. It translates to CASSGRDVPYEQYF.

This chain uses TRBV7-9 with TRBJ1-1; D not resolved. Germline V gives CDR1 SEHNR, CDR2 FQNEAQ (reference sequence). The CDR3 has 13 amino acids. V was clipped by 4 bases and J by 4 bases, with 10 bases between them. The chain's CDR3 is CASSSSSITEAFF. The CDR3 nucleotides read TGTGCCAGCAGCTCCTCTTCGATCACTGAAGCTTTCTTT.

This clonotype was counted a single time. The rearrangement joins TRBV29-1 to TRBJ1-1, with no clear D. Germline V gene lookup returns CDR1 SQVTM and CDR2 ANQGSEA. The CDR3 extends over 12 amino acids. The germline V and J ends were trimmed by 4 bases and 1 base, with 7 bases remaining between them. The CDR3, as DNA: TGCAGCGTTGCGCGGGGGAACACTGAAGCTTTCTTT. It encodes CSVARGNTEAFF.

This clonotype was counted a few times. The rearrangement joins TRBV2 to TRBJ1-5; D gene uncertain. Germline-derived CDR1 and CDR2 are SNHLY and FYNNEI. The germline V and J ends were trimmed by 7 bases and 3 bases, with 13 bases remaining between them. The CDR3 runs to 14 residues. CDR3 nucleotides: TGTGCCAGCACCCAAGGGTATACCAATCAGCCCCAGCATTTT. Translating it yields CASTQGYTNQPQHF.

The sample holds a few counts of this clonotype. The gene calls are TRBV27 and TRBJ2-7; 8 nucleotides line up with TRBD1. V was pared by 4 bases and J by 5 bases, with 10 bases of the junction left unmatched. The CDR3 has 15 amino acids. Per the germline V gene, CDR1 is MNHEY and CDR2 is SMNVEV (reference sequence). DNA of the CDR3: TGTGCCAGCAGTTCCGGACAGGGTGATCGCCACGAGCAGTACTTC. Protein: CASSSGQGDRHEQYF.